This section outlines one T cell receptor (beta chain) sequence together with its context. The data were obtained in a study of cytomegalovirus exposure and HLA in healthy donors. This CDR3 comprises 15 residues. The V and J ends lost 4 bases and 6 bases, in that order; junction bases with no gene match: 12. Germline CDR1 is SGHRS and CDR2 is YFSETQ. The PCR contained 60 Vbeta and 13 Jbeta primers. Method: immunoSEQ multiplex PCR; TCRdb's copy keeps in-frame clones and lacks some. The data contain about 90,000 clones, roughly three quarters of them singletons. This receptor was obtained from a woman aged 60-75 years in good health and CMV-seropositive. The specimen was PBMCs. V is TRBV5-1 and J is TRBJ1-2, with TRBD1 matching 7 bases. The CDR3 spells CASSPRTGPENGYTF. CDR3 nucleotides: TGCGCCAGCAGCCCGCGGACAGGCCCGGAGAATGGCTACACCTTC. The full variable domain, completed using reference TRBV5-1 and TRBJ1-2, is KAGVTQTPRYLIKTRGQQVTLSCSPISGHRSVSWYQQTPGQGLQFLFEYFSETQRNKGNFPGRFSGRQFSNSRSEMNVSTLELGDSALYLCASSPRTGPENGYTFGSGTRLTVV.